This T cell receptor (beta chain) stems from a study of Graves' ophthalmopathy and Graves' hyperthyroidism. This clonotype came up many times. Germline assignment: CDR1 MNHEY and CDR2 SMNVEV (reference sequence). Trimming pared 2 bases from V and 1 base from J, leaving 11 bases between. The CDR3 loop spans 15 amino acids. Amplification of the TCR beta CDR3 regions used RNA transcripts (as template). The authors performed first-round RT-PCR with HTBI primers and then a second-round multiplex PCR. Each CDR3 protein is one row after TCRdb ran MiXCR on the multiplex PCR reads. The profile shows about 480,000 distinct CDR3 sequences, approximately 15% of them singletons. Excluded were patients with other autoimmune diseases, uncontrolled infections, pregnancy or lactation. Patients were diagnosed from clinical symptoms, serum thyroxine, TRAb, thyroid ultrasound and orbital computed tomography.

The chain joins TRBV27 to TRBJ1-1; D is uncertain. This TCR was recovered from a woman aged 25 to 39 with Graves' ophthalmopathy. Sample: blood. DNA for the CDR3: TGTGCCAGCAGTTTAGATAGGTACCAGAACACTGAAGCTTTCTTT. Translating gives CASSLDRYQNTEAFF.